The entry that follows covers one T cell receptor beta chain sequence. The antigen this receptor binds is unknown. No quality values exist for individual bases; no much larger clone is one base distant. Enrolling through a virtual design, the prospective study's participants ranged in age from roughly 18 to 89 years and lived across around 25 United States geographic areas. To assign participants to cohorts, the prospective study relied on clinical history that participants themselves reported in a screening survey and a study questionnaire. Recovered participants in ImmuneRACE Cohort 3 were defined by two consecutive negative NP/OP PCR tests, clearance by a healthcare professional, or resolution of symptoms. Each participant in the prospective study had whole blood, serum and a nasopharyngeal or oropharyngeal swab collected by mobile phlebotomists. Participants in the prospective study had the option to provide additional blood draws and questionnaires over a roughly two-month period. Before DNA extraction, blood samples from the prospective study were shipped at room temperature or frozen.

V is trimmed back by 5 bases and J by 0 bases, and the junction contains 4 bases that no gene match accounts for. The CDR3 holds 16 amino acids from the cysteine to the phenylalanine. The CDR3 DNA has 48 bases and is translated from base 1. CDR1 and CDR2, per the germline V gene (reference sequence), are LNHNV and YYDKDF. The source of the sample is a study of blood T cell repertoires in COVID-19 (TCRdb year 2020). About the full investigation: Collaborator samples came from the United States, Italy and Spain and covered acute and convalescent phases of COVID-19. The material from the prospective study consisted of cDNA or gDNA derived from T cells, B-cell-depleted T cells, or PBMCs. The dataset comprised deeply sampled blood TCRbeta repertoires from subjects exposed to, actively infected with, or recovered from COVID-19. The repertoires were made available in a free public database intended to serve as a resource for research on the immune response to SARS-CoV-2. The samples were drawn from two sources: the first 160 participants of the ongoing ImmuneRACE study, and 1,254 subjects contributed by 6 global collaborators. A de-identified subject ID, COVID-19 status, age in years and sex were almost always included in the sample metadata. Where available, HLA class I and class II types were taken from metadata supplied by the sample provider and were not determined by assay-based typing.

The study at large found these results: The amount of clinical and demographic metadata varied by source and participant and was provided uncurated.

The immunoSEQ Assay, a bias-controlled multiplex PCR, was used to amplify TCRbeta CDR3 regions from genomic DNA. For the original study's pipeline: The number of nucleated cells in each sample was estimated from the amplification of reference gene primers within the assay. To quantify the absolute abundance of each unique TCRbeta CDR3 rearrangement, sequence reads were collapsed and filtered. For each sample, productive Simpson clonality was calculated as the square root of Simpson's diversity index over productive rearrangements. This immuneACCESS table, as held by TCRdb, lists in-frame sequences with V and J called but not all clones. Of the missing ones, under half trace to an unresolved V gene in checked studies; the others have no known cause. Clonal size and the V and J genes are those of that table, whereas D and trimming came from the DNA. The sample data list 180,000 or so clones, and around 80% of these were observed just once. Of the sample, 11% falls within the top ten clones.

Material: PBMCs or T cells enriched from blood (not recorded which). The sequence derives from a man in his fifties who had recovered from COVID-19. This sequence uses TRBV15 and TRBJ2-6; TRBD1 agrees with 7 junctional bases. The CDR3 amino acid sequence is: CATSGDRHSGANVLTF. At the DNA level, the sequence is TGTGCCACCAGCGGGGACAGACACTCTGGGGCCAACGTCCTGACTTTC.